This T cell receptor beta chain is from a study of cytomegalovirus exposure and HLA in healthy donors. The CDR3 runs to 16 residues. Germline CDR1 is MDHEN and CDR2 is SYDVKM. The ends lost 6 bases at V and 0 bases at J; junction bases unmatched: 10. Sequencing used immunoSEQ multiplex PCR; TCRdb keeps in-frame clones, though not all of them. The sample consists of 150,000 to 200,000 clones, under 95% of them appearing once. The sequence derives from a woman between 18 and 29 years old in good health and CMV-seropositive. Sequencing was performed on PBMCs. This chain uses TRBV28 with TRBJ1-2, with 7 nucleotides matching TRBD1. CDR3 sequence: CASRYSGTEANYGYTF. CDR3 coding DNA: TGTGCCAGCAGATATTCCGGGACAGAAGCTAACTATGGCTACACCTTC.